The present entry profiles one TCR beta chain with its context. No antigen is known for it. The sample belongs to a study of shared clonotypes between healthy human individuals. Data came from immunoSEQ multiplex PCR; TCRdb stores just in-frame clones and leaves some out. This table holds about 520,000 clones, about 96% found once. The CDR3 runs 18 residues. Trimming took 5 bases from V and 3 from J, leaving 26 bases between them. Germline V gene sequence: CDR1 SGHAT, CDR2 FQNNGV. General study results and limits: Larger richness was generally estimated for naive than memory subsets. Clonotypes which were not shared had lower generation probabilities than clonotypes that all four donors shared.

Every donor, a Caucasian adult, lived in Nashville, Tennessee. V usage is TRBV11-2 and J usage is TRBJ2-7; D might be TRBD2 (6 bases). Sequences were obtained from naive CD4+ T cells sorted from blood. Subset in this sample: CD45RA+ positively selected. This sequence was found in a woman aged 25-40 years in good health. Here the CDR3 reads CASSPPTKGREAYYEQYF. The CDR3 coding sequence is TGTGCCAGCAGCCCACCTACCAAGGGAAGGGAGGCCTACTACGAGCAGTACTTC.